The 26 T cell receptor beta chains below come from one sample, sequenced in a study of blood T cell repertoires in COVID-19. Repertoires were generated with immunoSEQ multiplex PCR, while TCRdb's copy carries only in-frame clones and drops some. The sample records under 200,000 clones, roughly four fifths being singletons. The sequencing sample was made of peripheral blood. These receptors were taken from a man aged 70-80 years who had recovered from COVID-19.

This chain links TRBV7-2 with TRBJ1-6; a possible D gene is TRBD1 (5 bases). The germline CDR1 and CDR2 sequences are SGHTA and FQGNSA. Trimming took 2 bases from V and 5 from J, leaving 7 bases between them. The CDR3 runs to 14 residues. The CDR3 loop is CASSLQGNNSPLHF. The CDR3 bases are TGTGCCAGCAGCTTACAGGGCAATAATTCACCCCTCCACTTT. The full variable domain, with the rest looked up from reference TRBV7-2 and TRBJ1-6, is GAGVSQSPSNKVTEKGKDVELRCDPISGHTALYWYRQSLGQGLEFLIYFQGNSAPDKSGLPSDRFSAERTGGSVSTLTIQRTQQEDSAVYLCASSLQGNNSPLHFGNGTRLTVT.

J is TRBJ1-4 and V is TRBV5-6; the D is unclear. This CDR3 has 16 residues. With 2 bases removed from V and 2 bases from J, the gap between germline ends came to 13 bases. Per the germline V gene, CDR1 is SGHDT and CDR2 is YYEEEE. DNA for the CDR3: TGTGCCAGCAGCTTAGCCCACCTGGGCACTAATGAAAAACTGTTTTTT. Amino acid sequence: CASSLAHLGTNEKLFF.

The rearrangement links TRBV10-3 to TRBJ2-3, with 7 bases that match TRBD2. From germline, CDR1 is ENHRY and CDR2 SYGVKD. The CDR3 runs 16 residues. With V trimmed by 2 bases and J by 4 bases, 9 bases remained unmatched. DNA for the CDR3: TGTGCCATCAGTGAGCAACCCGGGACTACTTCAGATACGCAGTATTTT. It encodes CAISEQPGTTSDTQYF.

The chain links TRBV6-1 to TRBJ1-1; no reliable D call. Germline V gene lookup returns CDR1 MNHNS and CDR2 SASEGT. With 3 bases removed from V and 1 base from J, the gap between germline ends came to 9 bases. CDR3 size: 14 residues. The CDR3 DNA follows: TGTGCCAGCAGTGAGGTATGGCAGAACACTGAAGCTTTCTTT. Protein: CASSEVWQNTEAFF.

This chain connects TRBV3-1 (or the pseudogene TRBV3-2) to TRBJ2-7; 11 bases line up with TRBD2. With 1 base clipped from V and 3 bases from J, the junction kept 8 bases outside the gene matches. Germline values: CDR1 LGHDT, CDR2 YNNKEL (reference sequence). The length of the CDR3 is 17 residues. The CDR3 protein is CASSQVRLAGQDYEQYF. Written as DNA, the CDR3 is TGTGCCAGCAGCCAAGTACGACTAGCGGGGCAGGACTACGAGCAGTACTTC.

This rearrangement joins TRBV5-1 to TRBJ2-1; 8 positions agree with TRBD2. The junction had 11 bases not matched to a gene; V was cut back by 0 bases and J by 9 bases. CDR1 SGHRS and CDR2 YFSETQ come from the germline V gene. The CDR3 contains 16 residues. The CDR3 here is CASSLAVAGNMAEQFF. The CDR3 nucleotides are TGCGCCAGCAGCTTGGCGGTAGCGGGAAACATGGCTGAGCAGTTCTTC.

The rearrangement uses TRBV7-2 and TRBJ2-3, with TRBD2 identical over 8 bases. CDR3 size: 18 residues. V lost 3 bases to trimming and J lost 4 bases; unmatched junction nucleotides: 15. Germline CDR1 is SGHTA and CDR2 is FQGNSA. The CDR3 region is CASSFQQASGRLADTQYF. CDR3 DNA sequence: TGTGCCAGCAGCTTCCAGCAGGCTAGCGGGCGGTTGGCAGATACGCAGTATTTT.

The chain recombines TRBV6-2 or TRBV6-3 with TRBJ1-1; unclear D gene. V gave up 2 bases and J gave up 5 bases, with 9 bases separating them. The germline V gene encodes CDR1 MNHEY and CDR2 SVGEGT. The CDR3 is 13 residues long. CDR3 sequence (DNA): TGTGCCAGCAGTTACGAGGCGGGGACTGAAGCTTTCTTT. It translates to CASSYEAGTEAFF.

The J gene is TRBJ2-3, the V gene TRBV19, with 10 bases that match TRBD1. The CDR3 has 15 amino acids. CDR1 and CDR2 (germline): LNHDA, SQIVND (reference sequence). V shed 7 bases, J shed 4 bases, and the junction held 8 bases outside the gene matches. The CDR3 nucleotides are TGTGCCAGTAAGGGCGGACAGGGGGTATCAGATACGCAGTATTTT. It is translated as CASKGGQGVSDTQYF.

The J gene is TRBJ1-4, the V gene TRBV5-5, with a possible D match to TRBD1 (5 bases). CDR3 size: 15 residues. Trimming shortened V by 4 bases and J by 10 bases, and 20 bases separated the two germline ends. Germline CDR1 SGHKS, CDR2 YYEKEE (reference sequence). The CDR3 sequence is CASSTGGGLPLKLFF. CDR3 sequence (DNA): TGTGCCAGCAGCACGGGGGGGGGACTACCCCTAAAACTGTTTTTT.

CDR3 residues: CASSPPQGGGEQYF. CDR3 DNA sequence: TGTGCCAGCTCACCTCCTCAGGGCGGGGGGGAGCAGTACTTC. V usage is TRBV18 and J usage is TRBJ2-7, with 8 bases lining up with TRBD2. The V and J ends lost 3 bases and 7 bases, in that order; junction bases with no gene match: 8. Germline V lookup: CDR1 KGHSH, CDR2 LQKENI. The CDR3 is 14 amino acids.

The CDR3 DNA is TGTGCCAGCAGTGAACCGCCCTCTAGCGGGAGGGCAGATACGCAGTATTTT. This codes for CASSEPPSSGRADTQYF. The chain recombines TRBV2 with TRBJ2-3, with 12 bases fitting TRBD2. The CDR3 spans 17 residues. Germline V lookup: CDR1 SNHLY, CDR2 FYNNEI. J was trimmed by 4 bases and V by 2 bases; bases with no gene match: 7.

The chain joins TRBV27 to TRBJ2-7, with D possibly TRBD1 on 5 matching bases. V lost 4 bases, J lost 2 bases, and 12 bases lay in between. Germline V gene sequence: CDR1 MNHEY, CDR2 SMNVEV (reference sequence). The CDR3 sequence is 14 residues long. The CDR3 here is CASSSLDSPYEQYF. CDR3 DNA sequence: TGTGCCAGCAGTTCGCTTGACAGCCCCTACGAGCAGTACTTC.

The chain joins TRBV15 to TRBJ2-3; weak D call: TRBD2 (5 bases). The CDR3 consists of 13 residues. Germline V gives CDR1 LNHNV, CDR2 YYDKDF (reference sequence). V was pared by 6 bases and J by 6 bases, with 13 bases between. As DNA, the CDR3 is TGTGCCACCAGTCTAGCCCCGGCGGATACGCAGTATTTT. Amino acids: CATSLAPADTQYF.

The CDR3 DNA is TGTGCCAGCAACGGACTAGCGGGAGGATCCGGGGAGCTGTTTTTT. Translated: CASNGLAGGSGELFF. This chain links TRBV9 with TRBJ2-2; TRBD2 aligns across 14 bases. Germline CDR1 and CDR2: SGDLS and YYNGEE. With V trimmed by 6 bases and J by 6 bases, 4 bases remained unmatched. This CDR3 comprises 15 residues.

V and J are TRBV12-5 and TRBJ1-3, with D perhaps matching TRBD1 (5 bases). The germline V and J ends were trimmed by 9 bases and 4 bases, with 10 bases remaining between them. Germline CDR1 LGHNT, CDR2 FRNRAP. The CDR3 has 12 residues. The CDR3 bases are TGTGCTAGCCAGGGTATCGGAAACACCATATATTTT. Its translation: CASQGIGNTIYF.

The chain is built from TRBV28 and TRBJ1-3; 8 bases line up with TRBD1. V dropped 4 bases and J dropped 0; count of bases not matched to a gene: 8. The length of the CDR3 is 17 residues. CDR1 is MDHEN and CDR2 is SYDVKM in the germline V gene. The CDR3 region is CASSSTGGFHSGNTIYF. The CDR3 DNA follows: TGTGCCAGCAGTTCAACAGGGGGGTTTCACTCTGGAAACACCATATATTTT.

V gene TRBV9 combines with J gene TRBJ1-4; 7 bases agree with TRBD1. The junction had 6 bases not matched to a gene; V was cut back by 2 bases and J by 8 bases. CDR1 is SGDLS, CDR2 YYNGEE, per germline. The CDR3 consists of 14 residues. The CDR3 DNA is TGTGCCAGCAGCGTTCGACAGGGTGGCGAAAAACTGTTTTTT. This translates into CASSVRQGGEKLFF.

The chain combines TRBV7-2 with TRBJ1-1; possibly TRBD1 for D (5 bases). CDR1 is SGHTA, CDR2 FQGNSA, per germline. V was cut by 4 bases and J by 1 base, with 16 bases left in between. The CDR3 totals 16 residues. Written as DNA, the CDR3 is TGTGCCAGCAGCTCCCGGCAGGGCACACCGAACACTGAAGCTTTCTTT. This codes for CASSSRQGTPNTEAFF.

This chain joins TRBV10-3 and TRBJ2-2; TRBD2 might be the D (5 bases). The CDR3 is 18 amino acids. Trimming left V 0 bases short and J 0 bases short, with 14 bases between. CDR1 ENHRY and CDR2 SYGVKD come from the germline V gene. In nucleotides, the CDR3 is TGTGCCATCAGTGAGTCGAGCGGACTGGACCCGAACACCGGGGAGCTGTTTTTT. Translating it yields CAISESSGLDPNTGELFF.

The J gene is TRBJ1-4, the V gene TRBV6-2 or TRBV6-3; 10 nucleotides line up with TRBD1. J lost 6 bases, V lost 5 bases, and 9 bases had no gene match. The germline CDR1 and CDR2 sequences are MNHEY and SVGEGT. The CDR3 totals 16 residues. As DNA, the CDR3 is TGTGCCAGCAGTCGGGACAGGGGAGTGTCAGATGAAAAACTGTTTTTT. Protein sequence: CASSRDRGVSDEKLFF.

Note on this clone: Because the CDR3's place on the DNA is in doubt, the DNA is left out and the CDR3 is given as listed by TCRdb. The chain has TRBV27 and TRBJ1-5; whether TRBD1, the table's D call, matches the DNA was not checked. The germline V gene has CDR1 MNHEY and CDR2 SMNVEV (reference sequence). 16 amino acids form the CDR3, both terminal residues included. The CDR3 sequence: CASTASGQGFNQPQHF.

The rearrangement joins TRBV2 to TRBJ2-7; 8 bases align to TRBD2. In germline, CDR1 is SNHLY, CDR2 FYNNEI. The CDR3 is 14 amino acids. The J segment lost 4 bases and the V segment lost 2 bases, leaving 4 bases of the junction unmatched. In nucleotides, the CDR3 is TGTGCCAGCAGTGAATCGGGGGGGGTGTACGAGCAGTACTTC. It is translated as CASSESGGVYEQYF. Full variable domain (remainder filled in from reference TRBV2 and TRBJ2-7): EPEVTQTPSHQVTQMGQEVILRCVPISNHLYFYWYRQILGQKVEFLVSFYNNEISEKSEIFDDQFSVERPDGSNFTLKIRSTKLEDSAMYFCASSESGGVYEQYFGPGTRLTVT.

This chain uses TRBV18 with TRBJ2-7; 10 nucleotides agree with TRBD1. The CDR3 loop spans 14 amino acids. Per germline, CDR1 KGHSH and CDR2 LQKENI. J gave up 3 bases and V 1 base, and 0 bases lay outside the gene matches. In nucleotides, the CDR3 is TGTGCCAGCTCACCACGGGACAGGGGCTACGAGCAGTACTTC. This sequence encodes CASSPRDRGYEQYF.

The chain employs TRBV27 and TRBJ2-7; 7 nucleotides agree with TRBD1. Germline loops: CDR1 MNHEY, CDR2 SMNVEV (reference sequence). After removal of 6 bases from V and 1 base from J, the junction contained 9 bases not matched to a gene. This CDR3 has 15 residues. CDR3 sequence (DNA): TGTGCCAGCAGGGAGACAGGGCTTCCGTCCTACGAGCAGTACTTC. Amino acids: CASRETGLPSYEQYF.

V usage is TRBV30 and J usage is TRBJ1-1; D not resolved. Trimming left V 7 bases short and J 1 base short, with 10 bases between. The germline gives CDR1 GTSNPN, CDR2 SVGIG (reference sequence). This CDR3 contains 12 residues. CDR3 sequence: CASAVSNTEAFF. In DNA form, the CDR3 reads TGTGCCTCTGCGGTCTCGAACACTGAAGCTTTCTTT.